In this sample, the clone carrying this T cell receptor (beta chain) turned up a few times. Combining a sample-barcoded 5' primer with a J-beta primer mix, a second PCR ran for about 6 to 11 cycles. MiXCR, applied by TCRdb to the 5' RACE reads, yields one record per CDR3 protein. Of around 1,000,000 distinct CDR3 sequences in the sample, roughly a quarter are singletons; the top ten hold less than 0.75%. Trimming pared 10 bases from V and 0 bases from J, leaving 10 bases between. Germline V gene sequence: CDR1 SEHNR, CDR2 FQNEAQ (reference sequence). The CDR3 contains 12 residues. Each sample gave at least 6.5 million isolated PBMCs. The data belong to a study of blood T cells in healthy people across ages. These data were likewise used in another study, on T cells of mothers and their children. That source adds: Whatever RNA was extracted went entirely into cDNA synthesis, at about 1.5 ug per 15 ul. In related and unrelated pairs alike, thymic selection shapes TCR recombination output, with inherited differences minor.

This receptor was taken from a girl aged 2 to 10 in good health. V and J are TRBV7-9 and TRBJ2-7; D uncertain. The sample was blood. CDR3 residues: CATLQPSYEQYF. In nucleotides, the CDR3 is TGTGCCACCCTTCAACCCTCCTACGAGCAGTACTTC.